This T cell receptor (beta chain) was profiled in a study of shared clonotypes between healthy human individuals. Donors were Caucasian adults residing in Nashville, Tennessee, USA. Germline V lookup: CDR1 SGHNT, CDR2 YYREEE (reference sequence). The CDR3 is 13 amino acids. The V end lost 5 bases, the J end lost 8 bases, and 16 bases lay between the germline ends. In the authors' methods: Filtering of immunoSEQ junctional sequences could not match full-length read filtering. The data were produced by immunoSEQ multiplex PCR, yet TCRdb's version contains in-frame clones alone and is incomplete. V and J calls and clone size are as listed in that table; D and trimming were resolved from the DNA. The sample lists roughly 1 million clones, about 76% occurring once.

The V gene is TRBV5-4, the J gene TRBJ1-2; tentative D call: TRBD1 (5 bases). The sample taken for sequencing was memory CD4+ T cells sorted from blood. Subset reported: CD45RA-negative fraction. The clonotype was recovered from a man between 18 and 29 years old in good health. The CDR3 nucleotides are TGTGCCAGCAGGCGGGACCGGGTAGAAGGCTACACCTTC. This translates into CASRRDRVEGYTF.